The 27 T cell receptor beta chains below were found in one sample sequenced in a study of shared clonotypes between healthy human individuals. Profiling relied on immunoSEQ multiplex PCR, and the TCRdb table lists in-frame clones only, not all of them. The table shows approximately 500,000 clones, with over 70% occurring only once. The sequenced sample consisted of PBMCs. Receptor source: a woman in her 40s in good health. Some clones in this sample may be carry-over from other donors' samples.

V is TRBV18 and J is TRBJ2-3, with TRBD1 matching 9 bases. With V trimmed by 3 bases and J by 4 bases, 8 bases remained unmatched. Germline CDR1 KGHSH, CDR2 LQKENI. CDR3 length equals 16 residues. DNA of the CDR3: TGTGCCAGCTCACCCGGAGGGACAGGGACAGCAGATACGCAGTATTTT. Translating gives CASSPGGTGTADTQYF.

The chain is built from TRBV15 and TRBJ1-3, with a weak D call TRBD1 (6 bases). The length of the CDR3 is 16 residues. CDR1 and CDR2 from the germline V gene are LNHNV and YYDKDF (reference sequence). The V end was cut by 0 bases, the J end by 1 base, with 10 bases between. The DNA of the CDR3 is TGTGCCACCAGCAGAGATAGAGGGGGGTCTGGAAACACCATATATTTT. This translates into CATSRDRGGSGNTIYF.

This chain joins TRBV27 and TRBJ2-3; 13 bases are shared with TRBD2. The CDR3 covers 12 residues. The V and J ends lost 5 bases and 14 bases, in that order; junction bases with no gene match: 4. Per germline, CDR1 MNHEY and CDR2 SMNVEV (reference sequence). As DNA, the CDR3 is TGTGCCAGCAGTACGGGACTAGCGGGATGGTATTTT. Translating gives CASSTGLAGWYF.

The rearrangement links TRBV29-1 to TRBJ2-1, with a tentative D call TRBD2 (6 bases). V lost 4 bases, J lost 4 bases, and 14 bases lay in between. CDR3 length: 14 amino acids. In germline, CDR1 is SQVTM, CDR2 ANQGSEA. The CDR3 nucleotides read TGCAGCGTTGCGAACCGGGGGTCATACAATGAGCAGTTCTTC. As protein: CSVANRGSYNEQFF.

Remarks on this clone: A far more abundant clone sits one base away, making this likely a read error. This likely comes from a read error, as the CDR3 has no conserved phenylalanine or tryptophan at its end. Different DNA sequences within this sample yield the same CDR3. The V gene is TRBV29-1, the J gene TRBJ1-2; 12 positions match TRBD1. Germline assignment: CDR1 SQVTM and CDR2 ANQGSEA. CDR3 size: 15 residues. J was trimmed by 8 bases and V by 0 bases; bases with no gene match: 7. The CDR3: CSVEDRGQGAEGYTL. The CDR3, as DNA: TGCAGCGTTGAAGATAGGGGACAGGGGGCGGAAGGCTACACCTTA.

The rearrangement links TRBV9 to TRBJ2-3; no firm D call. The CDR3 is 16 residues long. The germline gives CDR1 SGDLS, CDR2 YYNGEE. V dropped 0 bases and J dropped 2 bases, with 13 bases sitting between them. The CDR3 sequence: CASSVGLKLHTDTQYF. In nucleotides, the CDR3 is TGTGCCAGCAGCGTAGGTCTCAAATTACACACAGATACGCAGTATTTT.

V usage is TRBV7-3 and J usage is TRBJ2-3, with 8 bases lining up with TRBD2. The length of the CDR3 is 14 residues. The ends lost 5 bases at V and 3 bases at J; junction bases unmatched: 4. CDR1 and CDR2 (germline): SGHTA, FQGTGA. CDR3 loop: CASSSGSMTDTQYF. CDR3 nucleotides: TGTGCCAGCAGCAGCGGGAGTATGACAGATACGCAGTATTTT.

The chain employs TRBV19 and TRBJ2-3, with 8 bases matching TRBD2. The junction had 12 bases not matched to a gene; V was cut back by 7 bases and J by 6 bases. There are 15 residues in the CDR3. Germline V lookup: CDR1 LNHDA, CDR2 SQIVND (reference sequence). CDR3 in amino acids: CASTSSGTRGDTQYF. CDR3 bases: TGTGCCAGTACAAGTAGCGGGACCCGCGGGGATACGCAGTATTTT.

The DNA of the CDR3 is TGTGCCAGCAGCTCTACTAGAGGTGGAACCGGGGAGCTGTTTTTT. This codes for CASSSTRGGTGELFF. The chain joins TRBV6-5 to TRBJ2-2, with D maybe TRBD2 (5 bases). The V gene lost 6 bases and the J gene lost 5 bases, with 16 bases spanning the gap. The CDR3 is made up of 15 amino acids. Germline CDR1 MNHEY, CDR2 SVGAGI.

In the case of this clone: This sample also contains other DNA sequences that code for the same CDR3. The CDR3 is CASSLGPLNTGELFF. The CDR3 region has the DNA TGTGCCAGCAGCTTGGGACCCCTGAACACCGGGGAGCTGTTTTTT. The chain has TRBV5-5 and TRBJ2-2; D unclear. The CDR3 sequence is 15 residues long. CDR1 and CDR2 from the germline V gene are SGHKS and YYEKEE (reference sequence). V dropped 0 bases and J dropped 1 base, with 7 bases sitting between them.

The table lists this clone with a few counts. This probably arose from a read error, given a far larger clone one base away. The sample holds other DNA sequences that translate to the same CDR3. This rearrangement joins TRBV28 to TRBJ1-1, with D maybe TRBD1 (5 bases). Germline-derived CDR1 and CDR2 are MDHEN and SYDVKM. Trimming took 5 bases from V and 9 from J, leaving 16 bases between them. This CDR3 contains 13 residues. The CDR3 sequence: CASSETGGVQAFF. The DNA of the CDR3 is TGTGCCAGCAGTGAGACGGGAGGGGTTCAAGCTTTCTTT.

The chain combines TRBV5-1 with TRBJ2-1, with 9 nucleotides matching TRBD1. This CDR3 spans 15 amino acids. V lost 6 bases, J lost 5 bases, and 9 bases stayed unmatched. Germline loops: CDR1 SGHRS, CDR2 YFSETQ. This CDR3 reads CASKAGTGNHNEQFF. In DNA form, the CDR3 reads TGCGCCAGCAAAGCCGGGACAGGGAACCACAATGAGCAGTTCTTC.

Comment on this clone: This probably arose from a read error, given a far larger clone one base away. The chain joins TRBV28 to TRBJ1-5; D unclear. Matching the DNA end better, TRBJ2-3 makes the J call doubtful. CDR3 length equals 16 residues. Germline values: CDR1 MDHEN, CDR2 SYDVKM. The chain's CDR3 is CASSLYGPKSNQPQYF. In nucleotides, the CDR3 is TGTGCCAGCAGTTTATACGGGCCAAAAAGCAATCAGCCCCAGTATTTT.

This clone was detected only a few times. V is TRBV7-6 and J is TRBJ2-2; no firm D call. The CDR3 runs 14 residues. Trimming removed 4 bases from V and 1 base from J, with 7 bases in between. Germline assignment: CDR1 SGHVS and CDR2 FNYEAQ. CDR3 amino acids: CASSSHENTGELFF. For the CDR3, the DNA is TGTGCCAGCAGCTCCCACGAGAACACCGGGGAGCTGTTTTTT.

This clone was detected only once. This chain joins TRBV2 and TRBJ2-3, with unresolved D. Germline values: CDR1 SNHLY, CDR2 FYNNEI. This CDR3 has 15 residues. Deletions cut 1 base from V and 0 bases from J, with 8 bases between. In DNA, the CDR3 is TGTGCCAGCAGTGAAGTCAGAACTAGCACAGATACGCAGTATTTT. As protein: CASSEVRTSTDTQYF.

This chain links TRBV7-9 with TRBJ1-1; D unclear. From germline, CDR1 is SEHNR and CDR2 FQNEAQ (reference sequence). The CDR3 consists of 14 residues. V lost 4 bases to trimming and J lost 0 bases, with 9 bases between them. The CDR3 spells CASSSLLMNTEAFF. CDR3 bases: TGTGCCAGCAGCTCCCTATTGATGAACACTGAAGCTTTCTTT. Complete variable domain (other parts from reference TRBV7-9 and TRBJ1-1): DTGVSQNPRHKITKRGQNVTFRCDPISEHNRLYWYRQTLGQGPEFLTYFQNEAQLEKSRLLSDRFSAERPKGSFSTLEIQRTEQGDSAMYLCASSSLLMNTEAFFGQGTRLTVV.

The CDR3 protein is CAISEADSGANVLTF. CDR3 nucleotides: TGTGCCATCAGTGAGGCAGACTCTGGGGCCAACGTCCTGACTTTC. The chain uses TRBV10-3 and TRBJ2-6, with D unresolved. The V gene's germline CDR1 is ENHRY and CDR2 SYGVKD. V lost 2 bases and J lost 0, with 5 bases in between. The CDR3 consists of 15 residues.

The J gene is TRBJ1-2, the V gene TRBV4-1; tentatively, D is TRBD1 (6 bases). Trimming cost V 3 bases and J 8 bases, with 16 bases left between them. Germline V CDR1 and CDR2: MGHRA, YSYEKL. The CDR3 spans 14 residues. This CDR3 is CASSQNYRVRGYTF. The CDR3 coding sequence is TGCGCCAGCAGCCAGAACTACAGGGTTCGGGGCTACACCTTC.

V gene TRBV28 combines with J gene TRBJ2-7; D unclear. V was cut by 6 bases and J by 6 bases, with 15 bases left in between. The CDR3 has 13 residues. In germline, CDR1 is MDHEN, CDR2 SYDVKM. Here the CDR3 reads CASSPEALSEQYF. DNA of the CDR3: TGTGCCAGCAGCCCCGAGGCTCTTTCCGAGCAGTACTTC.

This clone has just a few counts. The chain links TRBV27 to TRBJ2-4, with no clear D. CDR3 length: 13 residues. V gave up 3 bases and J gave up 8 bases, with 11 bases separating them. Germline CDR1 MNHEY, CDR2 SMNVEV (reference sequence). CDR3 sequence (DNA): TGTGCCAGCAGTTTTCTTGACCGGGACATTCAGTACTTC. The encoded protein is CASSFLDRDIQYF.

The gene calls are TRBV18 and TRBJ1-1; TRBD1 agrees at 8 bases. V was clipped by 4 bases and J by 5 bases; unmatched bases: 9. The length of the CDR3 is 15 residues. Germline values: CDR1 KGHSH, CDR2 LQKENI. The CDR3 DNA reads as TGTGCCAGCTCACTTCGGACAGGGCCGAGTACTGAAGCTTTCTTT. It encodes CASSLRTGPSTEAFF.

V and J are TRBV10-3 and TRBJ2-3; 12 bases align to TRBD2. With V trimmed by 1 base and J by 2 bases, 10 bases remained unmatched. The CDR3 has 19 residues. Germline V CDR1 and CDR2: ENHRY, SYGVKD. The CDR3 DNA reads as TGTGCCATCAGTGAGTGGCAAGGACTAGCGGGAACCCTCACAGATACGCAGTATTTT. Translating gives CAISEWQGLAGTLTDTQYF.

This clone was recorded only once. The genes are TRBV29-1 and TRBJ2-1, with TRBD1 matching over 7 bases. V shed 6 bases and J 6 bases; nucleotides not matched to a gene: 17. The CDR3 length is 16 residues. Per germline, CDR1 SQVTM and CDR2 ANQGSEA. CDR3 sequence: CSVAPDRASRANEQFF. CDR3 in DNA: TGCAGCGTGGCCCCAGACAGGGCCAGTAGGGCCAATGAGCAGTTCTTC.

Remarks on this clone: The junction shows a germline mismatch at one end, possibly a read error. This chain links TRBV18 with TRBJ1-1; no definite D call. Looked up from germline, CDR1 is KGHSH and CDR2 is LQKENI. The CDR3 spans 15 residues. The CDR3 DNA sequence: TGTGCCAGCTCACCCCTCGCCGGGGTCAACATTGAAGCTTTCTTT. This translates into CASSPLAGVNIEAFF. Using reference TRBV18 and TRBJ1-1 for the parts outside the CDR3, the full variable domain is NAGVMQNPRHLVRRRGQEARLRCSPMKGHSHVYWYRQLPEEGLKFMVYLQKENIIDESGMPKERFSAEFPKEGPSILRIQQVVRGDSAAYFCASSPLAGVNIEAFFGQGTRLTVV.

About this clone: Other DNA sequences within the sample encode an identical CDR3. The gene calls are TRBV28 and TRBJ2-5; 7 bases line up with TRBD1. There are 14 residues in the CDR3. J lost 2 bases, V lost 2 bases, and 2 bases had no gene match. Germline lookup yields CDR1 MDHEN and CDR2 SYDVKM. The CDR3 DNA follows: TGTGCCAGCAGTTTAGGGGGACAGCAAGAGACCCAGTACTTC. Its translation is CASSLGGQQETQYF.

To note about this clone: A much larger clone sits a single nucleotide away, making a read error possible. The final CDR3 position lacks the conserved phenylalanine or tryptophan, pointing to a likely read error. This sequence joins TRBV6-6 and TRBJ1-1; D gene uncertain. Germline V lookup: CDR1 MNHNY, CDR2 SVGAGI (reference sequence). Trimming removed 5 bases from V and 4 bases from J, with 8 bases in between. The CDR3 totals 12 residues. The DNA for the CDR3 is TGTGCCAGCAGTAACCCAGGCACTGAAGCTTTCTCT. Amino acid sequence: CASSNPGTEAFS.

The genes are TRBV7-2 and TRBJ2-5; D possibly corresponds to TRBD1 (6 bases). The ends were cut back, 1 base at V and 5 bases at J, with 17 bases in the middle. CDR1 and CDR2 from the germline V gene are SGHTA and FQGNSA. The CDR3 has 16 residues. The CDR3 coding sequence is TGTGCCAGCAGCTTAGTGGGTGGGACATCGTTGGAGACCCAGTACTTC. It codes for CASSLVGGTSLETQYF. The whole variable domain, filled in from reference TRBV7-2 and TRBJ2-5, reads GAGVSQSPSNKVTEKGKDVELRCDPISGHTALYWYRQSLGQGLEFLIYFQGNSAPDKSGLPSDRFSAERTGGSVSTLTIQRTQQEDSAVYLCASSLVGGTSLETQYFGPGTRLLVL.